This T cell receptor beta chain was captured by sequencing in a study of blood T cell repertoires in COVID-19. The data were produced by immunoSEQ multiplex PCR, yet TCRdb's version contains in-frame clones alone and is incomplete. The data contain about 310,000 clones, roughly 84% of them seen just once; the ten biggest clones take up 1%. Sequenced sample: peripheral blood. The receptor's source is a man aged 50-59 years with active or convalescent COVID-19.

CDR3 sequence (DNA): TGTGCCAGCAGTCAACAGGTTACCCTCTATGGCTACACCTTC. The encoded protein is CASSQQVTLYGYTF. The chain couples TRBV28 to TRBJ1-2, with D perhaps TRBD1 (5 bases). The CDR3 is 14 amino acids. Deletions cut 5 bases from V and 4 bases from J, with 14 bases between. The germline V gene has CDR1 MDHEN and CDR2 SYDVKM.